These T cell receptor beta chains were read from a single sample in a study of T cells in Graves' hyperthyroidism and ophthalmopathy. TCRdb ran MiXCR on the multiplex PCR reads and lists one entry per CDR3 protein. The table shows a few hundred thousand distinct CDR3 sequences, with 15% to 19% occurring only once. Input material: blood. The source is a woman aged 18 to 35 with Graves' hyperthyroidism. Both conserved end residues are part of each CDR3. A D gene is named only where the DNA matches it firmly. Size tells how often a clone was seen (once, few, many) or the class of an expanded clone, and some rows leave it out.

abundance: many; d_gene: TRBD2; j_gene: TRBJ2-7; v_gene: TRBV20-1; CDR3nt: TGCAGTGCTCTCAGTAGCGGGAGCCCGGACGAGCAGTACTTC; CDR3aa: CSALSSGSPDEQYF
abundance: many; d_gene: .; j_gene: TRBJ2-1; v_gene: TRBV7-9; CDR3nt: TGTGCCAGCAGCTTTGGGACTCCCTACAATGAGCAGTTCTTC; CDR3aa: CASSFGTPYNEQFF
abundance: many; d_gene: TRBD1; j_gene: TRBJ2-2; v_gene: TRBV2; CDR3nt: TGTGCCAGCCCTAGGTCCGGGACAGGGAACACCGGGGAGCTGTTTTTT; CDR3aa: CASPRSGTGNTGELFF
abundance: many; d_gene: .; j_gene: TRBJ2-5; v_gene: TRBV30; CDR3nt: TGTGCCTGGAGCCCTGGAGAGACCCAGTACTTC; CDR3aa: CAWSPGETQYF
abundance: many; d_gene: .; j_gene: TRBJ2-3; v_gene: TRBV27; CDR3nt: TGTGCCAGCAGTTTATACCGGGCTGATACGCAGTATTTT; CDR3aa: CASSLYRADTQYF
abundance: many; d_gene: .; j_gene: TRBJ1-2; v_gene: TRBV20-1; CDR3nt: TGCAGTGCTAGAGATGCGGCGGGCGCCTATGGCTACACCTTC; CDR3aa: CSARDAAGAYGYTF
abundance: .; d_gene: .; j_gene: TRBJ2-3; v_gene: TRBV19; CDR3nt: TGTGCCAGTAGTATAGATCCCTATCGGAGCACAGATACGCAGTATTTT; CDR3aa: CASSIDPYRSTDTQYF
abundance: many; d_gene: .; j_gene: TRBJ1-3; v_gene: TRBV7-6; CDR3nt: TGTGCCAGCAGCCCCCGACAGGACGCCTCTGGAAACACCATATATTTT; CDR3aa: CASSPRQDASGNTIYF
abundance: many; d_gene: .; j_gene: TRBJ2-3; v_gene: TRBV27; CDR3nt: TGTGCCAGCAGTCTTAAGACGACTGATACGCAGTATTTT; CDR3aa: CASSLKTTDTQYF
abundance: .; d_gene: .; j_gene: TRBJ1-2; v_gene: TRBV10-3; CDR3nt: TGTGCCATCAGTGTTGACAGTAACTATGGCTACACCTTC; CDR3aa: CAISVDSNYGYTF
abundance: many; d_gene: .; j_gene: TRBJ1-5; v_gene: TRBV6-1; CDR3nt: TGTGCCAGCAGTGGCCGGGCGGGGGTCCAGCCCCAGCATTTT; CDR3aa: CASSGRAGVQPQHF
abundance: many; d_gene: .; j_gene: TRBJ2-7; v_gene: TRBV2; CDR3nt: TGTGCCAGCAGTCAGGACAGAGTCTACGAGCAGTACTTC; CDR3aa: CASSQDRVYEQYF
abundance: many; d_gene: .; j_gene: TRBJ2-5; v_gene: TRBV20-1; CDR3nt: TGCAGTGCTTTTCGGGAGACCCAGTACTTC; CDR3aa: CSAFRETQYF
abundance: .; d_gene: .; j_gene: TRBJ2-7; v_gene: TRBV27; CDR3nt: TGTGCCAGCGGTCTATGGCGGGGCCTTCCCTACGAGCAGTACTTC; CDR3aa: CASGLWRGLPYEQYF
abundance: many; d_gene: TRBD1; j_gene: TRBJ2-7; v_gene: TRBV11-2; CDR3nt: TGTGCCAGCAGCACGGACAGGGTCTGGGGGACCTACGAGCAGTACTTC; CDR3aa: CASSTDRVWGTYEQYF
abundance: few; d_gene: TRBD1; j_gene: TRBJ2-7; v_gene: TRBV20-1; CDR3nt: TGCAGTGCCGCAGGGGGCTCCTCCTACGAGCAGTACTTC; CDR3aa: CSAAGGSSYEQYF
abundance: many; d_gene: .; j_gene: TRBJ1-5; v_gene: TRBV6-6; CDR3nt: TGTGCCAGCAGTTACCGGGGACGGTTACAGCCCCAGCATTTT; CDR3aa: CASSYRGRLQPQHF
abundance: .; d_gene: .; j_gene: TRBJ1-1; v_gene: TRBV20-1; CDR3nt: TGCAGTGTTGGGTCAGGGTTCATGAACACTGAAGCTTTCTTT; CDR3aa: CSVGSGFMNTEAFF
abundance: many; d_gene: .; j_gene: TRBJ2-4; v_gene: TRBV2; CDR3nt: TGTGCCAGCAGGACGGCCCAAAACATTCAGTACTTC; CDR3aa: CASRTAQNIQYF
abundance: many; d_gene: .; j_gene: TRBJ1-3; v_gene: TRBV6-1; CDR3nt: TGTGCCAGCACATTGAGCCCCTCTGGAAACACCATATATTTT; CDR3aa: CASTLSPSGNTIYF
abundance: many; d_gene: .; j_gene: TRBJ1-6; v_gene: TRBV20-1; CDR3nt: TGCAGCGCCACGGAGGTCCATAATTCACCCCTCCACTTT; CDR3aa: CSATEVHNSPLHF
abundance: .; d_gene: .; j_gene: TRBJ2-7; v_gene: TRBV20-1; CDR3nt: TGCAGTGCTAGAGATCTCTGGGGTCGGGAGCAGTACTTC; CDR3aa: CSARDLWGREQYF
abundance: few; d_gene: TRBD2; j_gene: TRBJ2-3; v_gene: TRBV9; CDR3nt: TGTGCCAGCAGCCCCTTAGCGGGGGCAATGAAAAGCAAGGATACGCAGTATTTT; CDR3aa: CASSPLAGAMKSKDTQYF